One and the same sample provided the 13 T cell receptor beta chains below, sequenced in a study of blood T cell repertoires in COVID-19. Data came from immunoSEQ multiplex PCR; TCRdb stores just in-frame clones and leaves some out. The sample includes 85,000 to 120,000 clones, 75% to 90% of them seen just once. The specimen was peripheral blood. These receptor sequences come from a woman in her 50s with COVID-19, enrolled during active disease.

The rearrangement joins TRBV30 to TRBJ1-2; 8 nucleotides agree with TRBD1. V shed 1 base and J 4 bases; nucleotides not matched to a gene: 5. This CDR3 comprises 14 residues. CDR1 is GTSNPN and CDR2 is SVGIG in the germline V gene (reference sequence). For the CDR3, the DNA is TGTGCCTGGAGTGACGGACAGGGATTCTATGGCTACACCTTC. Translation gives CAWSDGQGFYGYTF.

The chain has TRBV27 and TRBJ2-3, with a tentative D call TRBD1 (6 bases). The CDR3 has 15 amino acids. In germline, CDR1 is MNHEY, CDR2 SMNVEV (reference sequence). The ends were cut back, 6 bases at V and 2 bases at J, with 15 bases in the middle. This CDR3 reads CASSPRDTNTDTQYF. In DNA form, the CDR3 reads TGTGCCAGCAGCCCCCGGGACACCAACACAGATACGCAGTATTTT.

The rearrangement uses TRBV7-9 and TRBJ2-5; 9 bases are a match to TRBD2. CDR1 and CDR2 from the germline V gene are SEHNR and FQNEAQ (reference sequence). V shed 7 bases and J 5 bases; nucleotides not matched to a gene: 14. CDR3 length: 16 amino acids. CDR3: CASTPPRGGFRETQYF. The DNA of the CDR3 is TGTGCCAGCACCCCCCCGCGGGGGGGCTTTCGGGAGACCCAGTACTTC.

This clone has only a few counts. The rearrangement joins TRBV6-5 to TRBJ2-1; 12 nucleotides match TRBD2. The CDR3 sequence is 15 residues long. Germline V gene data show CDR1 as MNHEY and CDR2 as SVGAGI. With V trimmed by 9 bases and J by 13 bases, 16 bases remained unmatched. The chain's CDR3 is CASNTPSGGGQPQFF. Written as DNA, the CDR3 is TGTGCCAGTAACACTCCTAGCGGGGGGGGCCAACCCCAGTTCTTC.

The chain has TRBV18 and TRBJ2-3, with TRBD1 matching 8 bases. Trimming removed 6 bases from V and 6 bases from J; junction bases left unmatched: 14. The CDR3 is 16 residues long. In germline, CDR1 is KGHSH, CDR2 LQKENI. CDR3 protein: CASSTRGQGVGDTQYF. DNA for the CDR3: TGTGCCAGCTCTACCAGGGGGCAGGGGGTCGGCGATACGCAGTATTTT.

The V and J genes are TRBV4-3 and TRBJ2-5; 7 bases are a match to TRBD2. The V gene end was trimmed by 3 bases and the J gene end by 5 bases; junction bases not matched to a gene: 3. CDR3 size: 13 residues. Germline CDR1 and CDR2: LGHNA and YSLEER. DNA for the CDR3: TGCGCCAGCAGCCAGGCGGGGGTTGAGACCCAGTACTTC. Protein: CASSQAGVETQYF.

V usage is TRBV19 and J usage is TRBJ1-5; D not resolved. Between the trimmed V and J ends, which lost 1 base and 4 bases, there was a span of 11 bases. Germline CDR1 reads LNHDA; CDR2 reads SQIVND (reference sequence). The CDR3 is 15 amino acids. CDR3 in DNA: TGTGCCAGTAGTATAGGGGCGGGTGTAAATCAGCCCCAGCATTTT. Residues: CASSIGAGVNQPQHF.

The J gene is TRBJ1-3, the V gene TRBV5-8, with TRBD1 matching 7 bases. Germline trimming cut 7 bases from V and 0 bases from J; bases unmatched to any gene: 10. This CDR3 is built from 16 residues. Germline lookup yields CDR1 SGHTS and CDR2 YDEGEE. The CDR3 DNA sequence: TGTGCCAGCGGTCAGGGGGTCATCTTCTCTGGAAACACCATATATTTT. Translated, it gives CASGQGVIFSGNTIYF.

This clone was seen only once. The J gene is TRBJ1-1, the V gene TRBV11-1, with D possibly TRBD1 on 6 matching bases. The germline V and J ends were trimmed by 5 bases and 1 base, with 14 bases remaining between them. Germline V lookup: CDR1 SGHAT, CDR2 FQDESV (reference sequence). CDR3 length: 15 residues. In nucleotides, the CDR3 is TGTGCCAGCAGCCAATCCGGGACACCGAACACTGAAGCTTTCTTT. This sequence encodes CASSQSGTPNTEAFF.

The chain combines TRBV6-1 with TRBJ1-5, with no clear D. The CDR3 is 13 residues long. Trimming took off 2 bases at V and 5 bases at J, with 7 bases between the two ends. Looked up from germline, CDR1 is MNHNS and CDR2 is SASEGT. The CDR3 DNA is TGTGCCAGCAGTGAACAGGTGGATCAGCCCCAGCATTTT. Translation: CASSEQVDQPQHF.

This chain uses TRBV11-2 with TRBJ2-2; no clear D. From germline, CDR1 is SGHAT and CDR2 FQNNGV. V shed 4 bases and J shed 5 bases, with 20 bases lying between them. The CDR3 sequence is 17 residues long. This CDR3 is CASSSPGWVAGTGELFF. The DNA for the CDR3 is TGTGCCAGCAGCTCACCGGGTTGGGTAGCTGGGACCGGGGAGCTGTTTTTT.

The chain joins TRBV28 to TRBJ1-2; D is ambiguous. Per the germline V gene, CDR1 is MDHEN and CDR2 is SYDVKM. The V gene lost 8 bases and the J gene lost 5 bases, with 9 bases spanning the gap. The CDR3 length is 11 residues. CDR3 nucleotides: TGTGCCAGCGGGTCGGGATATGGCTACACCTTC. It encodes CASGSGYGYTF.

In nucleotides, the CDR3 is TGTGCCATCAATGGGGGCGCGGACACTGAAGCTTTCTTT. It is translated as CAINGGADTEAFF. The chain carries TRBV10-3 and TRBJ1-1, with D possibly being TRBD1 (6 bases). The CDR3 spans 13 residues. CDR1 is ENHRY, CDR2 SYGVKD, per germline. The V gene lost 7 bases and the J gene lost 3 bases, with 12 bases spanning the gap.